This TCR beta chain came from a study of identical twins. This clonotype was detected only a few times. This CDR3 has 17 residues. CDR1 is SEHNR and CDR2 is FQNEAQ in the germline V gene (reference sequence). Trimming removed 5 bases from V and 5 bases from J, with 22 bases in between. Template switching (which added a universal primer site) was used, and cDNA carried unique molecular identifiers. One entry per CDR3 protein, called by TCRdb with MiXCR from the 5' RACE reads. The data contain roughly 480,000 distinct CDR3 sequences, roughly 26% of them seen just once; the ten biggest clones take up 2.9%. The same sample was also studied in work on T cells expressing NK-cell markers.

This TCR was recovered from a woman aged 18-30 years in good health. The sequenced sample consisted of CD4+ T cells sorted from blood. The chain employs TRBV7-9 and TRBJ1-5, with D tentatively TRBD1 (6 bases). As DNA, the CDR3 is TGTGCCAGCAGCCTCGGGCAGGGGTTCTACCTAGATCAGCCCCAGCATTTT. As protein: CASSLGQGFYLDQPQHF.